The 18 T cell receptor beta chains below come from one sample, sequenced in a study of OX40 agonist ivuxolimab in advanced cancers. Here immunoSEQ multiplex PCR was the method, and the copy in TCRdb shows in-frame clones only, minus some. In the table there are more than 45,000 clones, just over 90% of which are singletons. The sample was CD4+ or CD8+ T cells sorted from blood, taken in a trial of the OX40 agonist ivuxolimab. The origin of the receptors is an adult with an advanced solid tumor such as melanoma, head and neck, liver or kidney cancer.

The J gene is TRBJ2-5, the V gene TRBV13; D may be TRBD2 (6 bases). This CDR3 comprises 16 residues. V dropped 0 bases and J dropped 1 base, with 12 bases sitting between them. The germline CDR1 and CDR2 sequences are PRHDT and FYEKMQ (reference sequence). The CDR3 DNA is TGTGCCAGCAGCTTAGGGGAGGGAGAGACCCAAGAGACCCAGTACTTC. Residues: CASSLGEGETQETQYF.

This chain joins TRBV6-5 and TRBJ2-1; TRBD2 aligns across 13 bases. Per germline, CDR1 MNHEY and CDR2 SVGAGI. There are 15 residues in the CDR3. J lost 5 bases, V lost 2 bases, and 0 bases had no gene match. CDR3: CASSYGLAGDNEQFF. The CDR3 nucleotides read TGTGCCAGCAGTTACGGACTAGCGGGAGACAATGAGCAGTTCTTC.

The chain uses TRBV28 and TRBJ1-1; 7 bases align to TRBD1. Trimming took 4 bases from V and 13 from J; bases not matched to a gene: 12. The length of the CDR3 is 13 residues. Per the germline V gene, CDR1 is MDHEN and CDR2 is SYDVKM. CDR3 region: CASSYNTAGGRFF. As DNA, the CDR3 is TGTGCCAGCAGTTATAACACGGCAGGGGGTCGTTTCTTT.

This clone was counted a few times. The V and J genes are TRBV5-6 and TRBJ2-5; D might be TRBD2 (6 bases). Trimming removed 3 bases at V and 2 bases at J, with 17 bases between. The CDR3 has 16 residues. The germline V gene encodes CDR1 SGHDT and CDR2 YYEEEE. The CDR3 here is CASSWGVLRLQETQYF. The CDR3 DNA is TGTGCCAGCAGCTGGGGGGTGCTACGTTTACAAGAGACCCAGTACTTC.

The J gene is TRBJ2-7, the V gene TRBV7-9; D might be TRBD2 (6 bases). There are 15 residues in the CDR3. Per germline, CDR1 SEHNR and CDR2 FQNEAQ (reference sequence). With 3 bases removed from V and 5 bases from J, the gap between germline ends came to 17 bases. CDR3 sequence (DNA): TGTGCCAGCAGCTTTGCGGTGGGAGGTTTTCACGAGCAGTACTTC. Protein product: CASSFAVGGFHEQYF.

The chain employs TRBV21-1 and TRBJ2-6; TRBD1, as called in the table, went unchecked against the DNA. TRBV21-1 is assigned pseudogene status. The CDR3 contains 17 residues. This chain's CDR3 is CASSSPDSGAGANVLTF. Here the CDR3 DNA reads TGTGCCAGCAGCAGCCCCGACAGTGGCGCTGGGGCCAACGTCCTGACTTTC.

This clone showed up just a few times. Additional DNA sequences in this sample encode the identical CDR3. The chain carries TRBV6-5 and TRBJ2-7; maybe TRBD2 (7 bases). V was trimmed by 2 bases and J by 4 bases, leaving 12 bases between them. CDR3 length: 14 residues. Germline V lookup: CDR1 MNHEY, CDR2 SVGAGI. CDR3 loop: CASSYGGGGYEQYF. CDR3 DNA: TGTGCCAGCAGTTACGGGGGAGGGGGTTACGAGCAGTACTTC.

The chain uses TRBV13 and TRBJ1-2; tentatively, D is TRBD1 (6 bases). CDR3 length: 14 residues. CDR1 is PRHDT, CDR2 FYEKMQ, per germline (reference sequence). Trimming shortened V by 5 bases and J by 5 bases, and 15 bases separated the two germline ends. For the CDR3, the DNA is TGTGCCAGCAGCACAGGGACAACCGCATATGGCTACACCTTC. Translating it yields CASSTGTTAYGYTF.

CDR3 residues: CASSSPYTGELFF. CDR3 nucleotides: TGTGCCAGCAGTTCCCCTTACACCGGGGAGCTGTTTTTT. This chain joins TRBV27 and TRBJ2-2; D unresolved. The CDR3 contains 13 residues. Germline lookup yields CDR1 MNHEY and CDR2 SMNVEV (reference sequence). Trimming removed 4 bases from V and 3 bases from J, with 6 bases in between.

This chain uses TRBV28 with TRBJ1-5; possible D gene TRBD1, 5 bases. This CDR3 contains 15 residues. V was clipped by 7 bases and J by 3 bases, with 16 bases between them. Germline V gives CDR1 MDHEN, CDR2 SYDVKM. In nucleotides, the CDR3 is TGTGCCAGCACCCTCTGGCGGGGGTCCAATCAGCCCCAGCATTTT. It specifies CASTLWRGSNQPQHF.

The rearrangement uses TRBV9 and TRBJ1-6, with TRBD1 matching 8 bases. The germline gives CDR1 SGDLS, CDR2 YYNGEE. V shed 1 base, J shed 9 bases, and the junction held 0 bases outside the gene matches. The CDR3 runs 13 residues. CDR3 DNA sequence: TGTGCCAGCAGCGTACAGGGGGCTTCACCCCTCCACTTT. Translating gives CASSVQGASPLHF.

The J gene is TRBJ1-1, the V gene TRBV4-1; the D gene is possibly TRBD1 (5 bases). V dropped 0 bases and J dropped 0 bases, with 8 bases sitting between them. Germline loops: CDR1 MGHRA, CDR2 YSYEKL. The length of the CDR3 is 15 residues. Here the CDR3 reads CASSQDRTMNTEAFF. For the CDR3, the DNA is TGCGCCAGCAGCCAAGACAGGACAATGAACACTGAAGCTTTCTTT.

The chain is built from TRBV7-9 and TRBJ1-1, with TRBD1 matching 11 bases. Germline V CDR1 and CDR2: SEHNR, FQNEAQ (reference sequence). Losses at the gene ends were 1 base for V and 5 bases for J; bases not matched to a gene: 3. The CDR3 has 15 residues. CDR3 amino acids: CASSLVGQGGTEAFF. Here the CDR3 DNA reads TGTGCCAGCAGCTTAGTGGGACAGGGGGGTACTGAAGCTTTCTTT. Using reference TRBV7-9 and TRBJ1-1 for the parts outside the CDR3, the full variable domain is DTGVSQNPRHKITKRGQNVTFRCDPISEHNRLYWYRQTLGQGPEFLTYFQNEAQLEKSRLLSDRFSAERPKGSFSTLEIQRTEQGDSAMYLCASSLVGQGGTEAFFGQGTRLTVV.

The V and J genes are TRBV27 and TRBJ2-3; tentative D call: TRBD2 (5 bases). Germline lookup yields CDR1 MNHEY and CDR2 SMNVEV (reference sequence). Trimming took 3 bases from V and 6 from J, leaving 7 bases between them. The CDR3 consists of 12 residues. In nucleotides, the CDR3 is TGTGCCAGCAGTTTCCCGGGGGATACGCAGTATTTT. Its translation: CASSFPGDTQYF.

This clone was detected a few times. Germline is not matched at one junction end, which may reflect a read error. The sample holds other DNA sequences that translate to the same CDR3. J is TRBJ2-7 and V is TRBV5-6, with D tentatively TRBD2 (7 bases). This CDR3 is 15 amino acids long. Per germline, CDR1 SGHDT and CDR2 YYEEEE. The CDR3, as DNA: TGCGCCAGCCGCTGGGGCCTCGCGGGGGCGGGGGAGCAGTACTTC. Protein sequence: CASRWGLAGAGEQYF.

This chain uses TRBV19 with TRBJ2-7; D unclear. In germline, CDR1 is LNHDA, CDR2 SQIVND (reference sequence). There are 13 residues in the CDR3. Trimming stripped 5 bases from V and 3 bases from J, with 11 bases between. The CDR3 bases are TGTGCCAGTAGTTCGGGCCCCGGCTACGAGCAGTACTTC. Its translation: CASSSGPGYEQYF.

This clone is deemed medium-sized. The chain is built from TRBV5-5 and TRBJ1-1; the D is unclear. Germline lookup yields CDR1 SGHKS and CDR2 YYEKEE (reference sequence). V was trimmed by 0 bases and J by 7 bases, leaving 13 bases between them. The CDR3 spans 14 residues. CDR3 coding DNA: TGTGCCAGCAGCTTGGTGGGGAATACGGATGAAGCTTTCTTT. It is translated as CASSLVGNTDEAFF.

The V and J genes are TRBV28 and TRBJ2-7; the D gene is possibly TRBD2 (6 bases). V was trimmed by 1 base and J by 0 bases, leaving 13 bases between them. Germline V gene data show CDR1 as MDHEN and CDR2 as SYDVKM. There are 16 residues in the CDR3. CDR3 residues: CASSLSGLLPSYEQYF. DNA for the CDR3: TGTGCCAGCAGTTTATCGGGACTCTTACCCTCCTACGAGCAGTACTTC.